This T cell receptor (beta chain) was captured in a study of blood T cell repertoires in COVID-19. Turning to the study itself: From the United States, Italy and Spain came samples of acute and convalescent COVID-19.

In the authors' methods: From reference gene primer amplification, estimates of nucleated cell counts were derived. Assay: immunoSEQ multiplex PCR; the TCRdb copy retains only in-frame clones and omits some. Clone size and the V and J calls come from that table; the DNA yielded D and trimming. The sample consists of approximately 480,000 clones, 75% to 90% of them appearing once. What was sequenced was peripheral blood. The sequence came from a man younger than 35 with COVID-19, enrolled during active disease.

CDR3 sequence (DNA): TGTGCCACCAGCACGCCCCAAACCCCGAGGAGGACCCAGTACTTC. Translated: CATSTPQTPRRTQYF. This chain links TRBV15 with TRBJ2-5; D ambiguous. Trimming pared 4 bases from V and 7 bases from J, leaving 19 bases between. Germline-derived CDR1 and CDR2 are LNHNV and YYDKDF (reference sequence). This CDR3 comprises 15 residues.